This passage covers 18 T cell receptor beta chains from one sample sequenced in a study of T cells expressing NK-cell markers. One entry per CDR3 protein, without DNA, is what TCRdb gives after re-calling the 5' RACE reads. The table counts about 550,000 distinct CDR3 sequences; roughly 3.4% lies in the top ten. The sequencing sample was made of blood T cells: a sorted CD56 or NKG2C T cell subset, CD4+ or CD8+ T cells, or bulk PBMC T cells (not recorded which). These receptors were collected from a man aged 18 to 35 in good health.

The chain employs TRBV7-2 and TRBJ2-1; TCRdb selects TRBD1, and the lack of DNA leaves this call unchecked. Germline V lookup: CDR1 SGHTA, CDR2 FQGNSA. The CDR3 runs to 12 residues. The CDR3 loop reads CASSLVTGGEFF.

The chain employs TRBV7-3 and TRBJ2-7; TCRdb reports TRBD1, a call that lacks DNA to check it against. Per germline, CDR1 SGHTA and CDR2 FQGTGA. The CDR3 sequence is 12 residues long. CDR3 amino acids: CASSLPGHEQYF.

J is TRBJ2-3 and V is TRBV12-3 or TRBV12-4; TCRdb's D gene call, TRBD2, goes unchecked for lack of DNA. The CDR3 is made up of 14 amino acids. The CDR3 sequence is CASSPSGYTDTQYF.

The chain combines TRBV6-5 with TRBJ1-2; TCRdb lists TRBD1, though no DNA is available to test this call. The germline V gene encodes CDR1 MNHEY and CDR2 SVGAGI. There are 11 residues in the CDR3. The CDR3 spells CATRGVWGYTF.

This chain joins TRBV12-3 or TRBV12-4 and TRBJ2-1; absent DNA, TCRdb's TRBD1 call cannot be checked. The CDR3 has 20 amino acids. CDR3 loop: CASSFVGVQGSPLHYNEQFF.

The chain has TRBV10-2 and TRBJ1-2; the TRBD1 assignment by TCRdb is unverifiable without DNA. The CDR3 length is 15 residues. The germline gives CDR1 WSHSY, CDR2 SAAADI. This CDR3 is CASSPLFGTDYGYTF.

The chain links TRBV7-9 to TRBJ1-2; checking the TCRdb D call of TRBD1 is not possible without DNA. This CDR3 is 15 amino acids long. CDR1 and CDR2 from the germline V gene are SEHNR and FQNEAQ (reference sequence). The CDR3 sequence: CASSLGITRLYGYTF.

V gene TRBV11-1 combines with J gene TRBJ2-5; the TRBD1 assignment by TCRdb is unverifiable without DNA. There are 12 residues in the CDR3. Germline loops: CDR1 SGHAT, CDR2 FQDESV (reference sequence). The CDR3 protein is CASGALRETQYF.

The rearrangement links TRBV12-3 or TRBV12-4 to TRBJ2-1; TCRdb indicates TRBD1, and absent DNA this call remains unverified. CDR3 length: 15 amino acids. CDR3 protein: CASSLRGFAYNEQFF.

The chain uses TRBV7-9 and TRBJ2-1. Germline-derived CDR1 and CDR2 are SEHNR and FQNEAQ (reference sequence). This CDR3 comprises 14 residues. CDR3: CASSLAGNDNEQFF.

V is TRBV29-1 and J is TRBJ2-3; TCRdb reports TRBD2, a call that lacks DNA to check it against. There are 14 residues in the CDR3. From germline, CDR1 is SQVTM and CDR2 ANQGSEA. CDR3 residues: CSVGSGGEVDTQYF.

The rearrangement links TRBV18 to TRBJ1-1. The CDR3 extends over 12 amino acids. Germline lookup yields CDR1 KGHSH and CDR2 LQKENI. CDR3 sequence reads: CASRDMNTEAFF.

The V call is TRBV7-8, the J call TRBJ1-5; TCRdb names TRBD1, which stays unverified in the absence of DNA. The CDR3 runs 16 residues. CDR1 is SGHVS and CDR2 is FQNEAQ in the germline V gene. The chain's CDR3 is CASSLTSGQVNQPQHF.

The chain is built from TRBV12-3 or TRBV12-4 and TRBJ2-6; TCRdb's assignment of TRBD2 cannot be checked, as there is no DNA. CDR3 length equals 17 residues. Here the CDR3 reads CASSLKHGGGGANVLTF.

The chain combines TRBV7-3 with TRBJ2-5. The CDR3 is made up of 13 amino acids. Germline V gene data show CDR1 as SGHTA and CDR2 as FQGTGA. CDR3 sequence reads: CASSLIGLETQYF.

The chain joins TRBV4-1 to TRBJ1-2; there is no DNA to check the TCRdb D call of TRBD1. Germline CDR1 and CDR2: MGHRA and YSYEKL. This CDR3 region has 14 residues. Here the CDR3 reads CASSHRDRAVGYTF.

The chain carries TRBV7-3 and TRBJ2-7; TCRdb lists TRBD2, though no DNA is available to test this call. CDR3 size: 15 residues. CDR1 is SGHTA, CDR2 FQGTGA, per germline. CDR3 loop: CASSPSTGSSYEQYF.

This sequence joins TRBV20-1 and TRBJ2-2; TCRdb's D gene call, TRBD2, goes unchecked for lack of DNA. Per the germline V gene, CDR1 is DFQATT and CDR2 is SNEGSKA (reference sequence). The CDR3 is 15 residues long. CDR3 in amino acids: CSALWTSGRTGELFF.